Listed below are T cell receptor beta chains from one sample, sequenced in a study of CD8 T cells in ankylosing spondylitis. TCRdb used MiXCR to reprocess the 5' RACE reads, holding one entry per CDR3 protein. The data contain under 250,000 distinct CDR3 sequences, roughly 32% of them singletons. The sequencing input was blood, either unsorted or a sorted T cell fraction (not recorded which). Receptor source: a male donor with ankylosing spondylitis or in good health (not recorded which). CDR3s include the opening cysteine and the closing phenylalanine or tryptophan. Clone sizes are given selectively: once, few, many, or a class where the clone is expanded.

V: TRBV4-2; size: few; CDR3: CASSQGLAGGYEQYF
V: TRBV20-1; size: few; CDR3: CSAKAFGAGKYQETQYF
V: TRBV10-2; size: NA; CDR3: CASSRTGDTQYF
V: TRBV20-1; size: few; CDR3: CSARRRQVSKGPDTQYF
V: TRBV9; size: NA; CDR3: CASSGRYRTDTQYF
V: TRBV4-1; size: few; CDR3: CASSQDPGQLVGYTF
V: TRBV3-1; size: few; CDR3: CASSQWTYSYEQYF
V: TRBV7-8; size: NA; CDR3: CASSRSGQTDQPQHF
V: TRBV15; size: NA; CDR3: CATSMVGSTDTQYF
V: TRBV20-1; size: few; CDR3: CSAADRRNTGELFF
V: TRBV7-9; size: NA; CDR3: CASSLEAGLREQYF
V: TRBV6-2/TRBV6-3; size: NA; CDR3: CASTNAVYEQYF
V: TRBV13; size: NA; CDR3: CASSPGTSGGFYNEQFF
V: TRBV4-2; size: few; CDR3: CASSSFQRTDTQYF
V: TRBV6-5; size: NA; CDR3: CASSDSLWTEAFF
V: TRBV12-3/TRBV12-4; size: NA; CDR3: CASTEFRDEQFF
V: TRBV12-3/TRBV12-4; size: few; CDR3: CASSPQIATNEKLFF
V: TRBV3-1; size: NA; CDR3: CASSQFFSDREPYEQYF
V: TRBV12-3/TRBV12-4; size: NA; CDR3: CASSFSGQFTDTQYF
V: TRBV20-1; size: NA; CDR3: CSAPKTGYQETQYF
V: TRBV20-1; size: once; CDR3: CSATPLGAWRGTEAFF
V: TRBV7-3; size: once; CDR3: CASSLFGTSGNTDTQYF
V: TRBV7-9; size: few; CDR3: CASSLDWEELFF
V: TRBV20-1; size: NA; CDR3: CSVGRTSSGDTQYF
V: TRBV20-1; size: NA; CDR3: CSARLMGKEDYGYTF
V: TRBV6-1; size: few; CDR3: CASSTGVAGANVLTF
V: TRBV7-9; size: few; CDR3: CASSLGQGGLNIQYF
V: TRBV29-1; size: NA; CDR3: CSVAAGGVNQPQHF
V: TRBV6-1; size: NA; CDR3: CASKRQGVAKNIQYF
V: TRBV5-1; size: few; CDR3: CASSLPRGDSRIYEQYF
V: TRBV27; size: NA; CDR3: CASSPIGPTANYGYTF
V: TRBV5-6; size: NA; CDR3: CASSLRSTSGANVLTF
V: TRBV2; size: NA; CDR3: CASSGRFGDNEQFF
V: TRBV5-1; size: few; CDR3: CASRAGTIYEQYF
V: TRBV5-1; size: once; CDR3: CASSFLGGTYEQYF
V: TRBV6-5; size: few; CDR3: CASSNSWGTSEETQYF
V: TRBV12-3/TRBV12-4; size: few; CDR3: CASSQGRTEAFF
V: TRBV28; size: NA; CDR3: CASSTSASGAKNIQYF
V: TRBV12-3/TRBV12-4; size: NA; CDR3: CASSFLGQGVYNEQFF
V: TRBV28; size: NA; CDR3: CASSRGLLPYEQYF
V: TRBV4-1; size: NA; CDR3: CASSQDPRPSGNTIYF
V: TRBV10-3; size: many; CDR3: CAISEGEDTIYF
V: TRBV12-3/TRBV12-4; size: NA; CDR3: CASSYSGVKQPQHF
V: TRBV29-1; size: NA; CDR3: CSAGQDFGYTF
V: TRBV20-1; size: NA; CDR3: CCATLGAGQGGPRLETQYF
V: TRBV7-3; size: NA; CDR3: CASSPGGSTEAFF
V: TRBV6-1; size: few; CDR3: CASRAGTSGYNEQFF
V: TRBV20-1; size: many; CDR3: CSARDGKGGWADTQYF
V: TRBV5-1; size: few; CDR3: CASSSGVGGEETQYF
V: TRBV6-5; size: few; CDR3: CASSYRGLAEIYEQYF
V: TRBV9; size: few; CDR3: CASSLPDSWFSGANVLTF